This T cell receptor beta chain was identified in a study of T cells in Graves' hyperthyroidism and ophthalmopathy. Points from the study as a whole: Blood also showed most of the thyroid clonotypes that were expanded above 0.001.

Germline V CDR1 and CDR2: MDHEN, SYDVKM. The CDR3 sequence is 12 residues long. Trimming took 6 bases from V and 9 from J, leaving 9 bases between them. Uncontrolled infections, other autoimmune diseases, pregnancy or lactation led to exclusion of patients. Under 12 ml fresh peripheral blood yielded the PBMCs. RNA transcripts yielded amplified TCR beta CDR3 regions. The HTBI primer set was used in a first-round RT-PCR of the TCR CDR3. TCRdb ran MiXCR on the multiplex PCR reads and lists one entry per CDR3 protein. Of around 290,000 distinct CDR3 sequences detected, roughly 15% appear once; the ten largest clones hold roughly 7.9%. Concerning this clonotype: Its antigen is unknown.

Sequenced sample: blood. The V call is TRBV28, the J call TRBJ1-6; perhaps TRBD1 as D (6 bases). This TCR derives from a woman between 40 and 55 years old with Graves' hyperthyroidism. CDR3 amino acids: CASSAGVSPLHF. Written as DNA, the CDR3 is TGTGCCAGCAGCGCAGGGGTTTCACCCCTCCACTTT. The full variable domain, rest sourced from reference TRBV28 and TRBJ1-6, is DVKVTQSSRYLVKRTGEKVFLECVQDMDHENMFWYRQDPGLGLRLIYFSYDVKMKEKGDIPEGYSVSREKKERFSLILESASTNQTSMYLCASSAGVSPLHFGNGTRLTVT.